These 14 T cell receptor beta chains came from one sample sequenced in a study of beta chain features in type 1 diabetes. Expressed TCRB transcripts were sequenced, since all the RNA that had been isolated was reverse transcribed. Clones were sequenced by immunoSEQ multiplex PCR, and TCRdb holds only the in-frame ones, with some missing. This sample yields around 290,000 clones, of which approximately 8.1% are seen a single time; more than 0.9% belongs to the top ten. Sequenced input: central memory CD4+ T cells from blood. These receptors all come from a woman in her late teens or twenties in good health.

The chain joins TRBV27 to TRBJ1-1; 9 bases map to TRBD1. Germline V lookup: CDR1 MNHEY, CDR2 SMNVEV (reference sequence). The length of the CDR3 is 14 residues. J gave up 0 bases and V 5 bases, and 1 base lay outside the gene matches. In DNA form, the CDR3 reads TGTGCCAGCAGTAGGGACAGGGTGAACACTGAAGCTTTCTTT. Its translation: CASSRDRVNTEAFF.

The chain joins TRBV7-2 to TRBJ2-5; TRBD1 is a possible D gene (6 bases). Per germline, CDR1 SGHTA and CDR2 FQGNSA. This CDR3 has 16 residues. The germline V and J ends were trimmed by 0 bases and 6 bases, with 17 bases remaining between them. CDR3 amino acids: CASSLASQGVSKTQYF. The CDR3 DNA reads TGTGCCAGCAGCTTAGCCTCACAGGGTGTGTCGAAGACCCAGTACTTC.

This clone was counted only a few times. The CDR3 nucleotides are TGTGCCAGTAGTATAGTACGGCCCTCTGGGGCCAACGTCCTGACTTTC. Translated, it gives CASSIVRPSGANVLTF. The chain carries TRBV19 and TRBJ2-6, with D hard to call. Germline CDR1 is LNHDA and CDR2 is SQIVND (reference sequence). Trimming removed 1 base at V and 0 bases at J, with 7 bases between. The CDR3 spans 16 residues.

This chain connects TRBV28 to TRBJ2-5; 7 nucleotides match TRBD1. The J call may be in error: the DNA end matches TRBJ2-7 better. The V gene's germline CDR1 is MDHEN and CDR2 SYDVKM. This CDR3 is 15 amino acids long. This chain's CDR3 is CASRLPTGKAYEQYF. In nucleotides, the CDR3 is TGTGCCAGCAGACTACCGACAGGGAAGGCCTACGAGCAGTACTTC.

The J gene is TRBJ1-1, the V gene TRBV25-1; D uncertain. Trimming pared 2 bases from V and 0 bases from J, leaving 10 bases between. This CDR3 has 15 amino acids. Germline V lookup: CDR1 MGHDK, CDR2 SYGVNS. CDR3 DNA: TGTGCCAGCAGTGAAGCTCGGCAGCTGAACACTGAAGCTTTCTTT. Protein product: CASSEARQLNTEAFF. The full variable domain, rest sourced from reference TRBV25-1 and TRBJ1-1, is EADIYQTPRYLVIGTGKKITLECSQTMGHDKMYWYQQDPGMELHLIHYSYGVNSTEKGDLSSESTVSRIRTEHFPLTLESARPSHTSQYLCASSEARQLNTEAFFGQGTRLTVV.

The CDR3 protein is CASSPTGREETQYF. CDR3 DNA sequence: TGTGCCAGCAGCCCAACGGGCAGGGAAGAGACCCAGTACTTC. The genes are TRBV11-1 and TRBJ2-5; possibly TRBD1 for D (5 bases). V was cut by 5 bases and J by 3 bases, with 13 bases left in between. The CDR3 extends over 14 amino acids. CDR1 is SGHAT, CDR2 FQDESV, per germline (reference sequence).

V gene TRBV2 combines with J gene TRBJ2-5; possible D gene TRBD1, 5 bases. Deletions cut 4 bases from V and 4 bases from J, with 7 bases between. Germline assignment: CDR1 SNHLY and CDR2 FYNNEI. The length of the CDR3 is 12 residues. CDR3 sequence (DNA): TGTGCCAGCAGTGGGCAGGGAGAGACCCAGTACTTC. Translated: CASSGQGETQYF.

This chain connects TRBV11-2 to TRBJ2-4; the D gene could be TRBD1 or TRBD2 (5 bases each). V gave up 3 bases and J gave up 9 bases, with 9 bases separating them. This CDR3 contains 12 residues. Germline lookup yields CDR1 SGHAT and CDR2 FQNNGV. The CDR3 spells CASSFGGGIQYF. The CDR3 DNA follows: TGTGCCAGCAGCTTTGGGGGTGGCATTCAGTACTTC.

The chain links TRBV7-2 to TRBJ1-2, with D tentatively TRBD1 (6 bases). The V gene lost 5 bases and the J gene lost 9 bases, with 16 bases spanning the gap. This CDR3 has 13 amino acids. Germline values: CDR1 SGHTA, CDR2 FQGNSA. The CDR3 sequence is CASSPRLGGRYTF. CDR3 sequence (DNA): TGTGCCAGCAGCCCCCGCCTCGGGGGCCGCTACACCTTC.

This clone turned up a few times. The CDR3 nucleotides are TGCAGCGTACAGGGGGCCCGCGGCTACACCTTC. Amino acids: CSVQGARGYTF. The chain combines TRBV29-1 with TRBJ1-2; 9 nucleotides match TRBD1. V trimming: 6 bases; J trimming: 8 bases; junction bases outside the gene matches: 4. Germline CDR1 SQVTM, CDR2 ANQGSEA. The CDR3 has 11 residues.

In its sample, this clone was seen a few times. The chain has TRBV9 and TRBJ2-5, with D possibly matching TRBD2 (6 bases). The V and J ends lost 1 base and 5 bases respectively, with 18 bases between them. This CDR3 contains 16 residues. Germline V gene data show CDR1 as SGDLS and CDR2 as YYNGEE. CDR3 in DNA: TGTGCCAGCAGCGTAAGCTCAGCGGGTAGCCGCGAGACCCAGTACTTC. It codes for CASSVSSAGSRETQYF.

The chain combines TRBV4-3 with TRBJ2-1, with 10 bases lining up with TRBD2. Germline V gives CDR1 LGHNA, CDR2 YSLEER. The CDR3 has 14 residues. The junction had 6 bases not matched to a gene; V was cut back by 6 bases and J by 7 bases. In DNA, the CDR3 is TGCGCCAGCAGGCGACTAGCGGGCGAGAATGAGCAGTTCTTC. Protein product: CASRRLAGENEQFF.

This clone has a count of ten or more. V usage is TRBV4-1 and J usage is TRBJ1-4; no clear D. The CDR3 loop spans 16 amino acids. Trimming left V 7 bases short and J 0 bases short, with 15 bases between. In germline, CDR1 is MGHRA, CDR2 YSYEKL. For the CDR3, the DNA is TGCGCCAGCACCTTAGGCGTGCTGCCAACTAATGAAAAACTGTTTTTT. This encodes CASTLGVLPTNEKLFF.

This clone was counted a few times. This may stem from a read error, because a much larger clone lies one nucleotide away. Other DNA sequences of this sample code for an identical CDR3. V and J are TRBV7-2 and TRBJ1-1; a weak D match, TRBD1 (5 bases). Germline CDR1 reads SGHTA; CDR2 reads FQGNSA. The V gene lost 4 bases and the J gene lost 1 base, with 7 bases spanning the gap. This CDR3 is 13 amino acids long. The CDR3 nucleotides read TGTGCCAGCAGCTCCCAGGGGAACACTGAAGCTTTCTTT. It encodes CASSSQGNTEAFF.